A single T cell receptor beta chain is shown here with its context. These data come from a study of early T cells in non-severe SARS-CoV-2 infection. Individual cDNA molecules carried attached unique molecular identifiers. TCRdb reprocessed the 5' RACE reads with MiXCR, giving one entry per CDR3 protein. The table lists tens of thousands of distinct CDR3 sequences, 7.7% of them singletons. The specimen comprised whole blood, sampled at baseline. This TCR was sampled from an adult who was a healthcare worker with PCR-confirmed SARS-CoV-2 infection or an uninfected control (not recorded which).

CDR3: CSVREYEQYF. As DNA, the CDR3 is TGCAGCGTACGGGAGTACGAGCAGTACTTC. The chain employs TRBV29-1 and TRBJ2-7; possible D gene TRBD2, 6 bases. With 6 bases removed from V and 4 bases from J, the gap between germline ends came to 7 bases. Germline CDR1 SQVTM, CDR2 ANQGSEA. The CDR3 is 10 residues long.